The present T cell receptor beta chain was sequenced within a study of OX40 agonist ivuxolimab in advanced cancers. Study-wide background: Ivuxolimab, which patients received intravenously every 2 weeks, was dosed at 0.01 to 10 mg/kg. Each dose-escalation patient presented with hepatocellular carcinoma, melanoma, renal cell or head and neck cancer.

The table came from immunoSEQ multiplex PCR; TCRdb's copy has only in-frame clones and leaves some out. The repertoire consists of fewer than 120,000 clones, with around nine tenths occurring once and the leading ten covering around 0.26%. At baseline, cycle 4 day 1, and cycle 7 day 1, blood was sampled. In germline, CDR1 is SGHAT, CDR2 FQNNGV. The CDR3 extends over 12 amino acids. The ends lost 5 bases at V and 3 bases at J; junction bases unmatched: 1. The V gene is TRBV11-2, the J gene TRBJ2-7, with 7 nucleotides matching TRBD1. This specimen consisted of CD4+ or CD8+ T cells sorted from blood, obtained in a trial of the OX40 agonist ivuxolimab. The TCR comes from an adult with an advanced solid tumor such as melanoma, head and neck, liver or kidney cancer. In DNA form, the CDR3 reads TGTGCCAGCAGCAGACAGGGCTACGAGCAGTACTTC. Translated, it gives CASSRQGYEQYF.